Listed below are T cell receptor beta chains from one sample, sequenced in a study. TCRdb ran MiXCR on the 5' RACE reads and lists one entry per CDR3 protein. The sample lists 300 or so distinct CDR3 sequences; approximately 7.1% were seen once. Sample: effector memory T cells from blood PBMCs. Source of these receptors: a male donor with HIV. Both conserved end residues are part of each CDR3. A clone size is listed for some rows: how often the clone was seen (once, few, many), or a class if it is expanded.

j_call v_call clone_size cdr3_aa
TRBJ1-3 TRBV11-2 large CASSLDRPFSGNTIYF
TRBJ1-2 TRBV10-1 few CASSENEGYGYTF
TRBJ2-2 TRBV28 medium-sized CASSFGSGNTGELFF
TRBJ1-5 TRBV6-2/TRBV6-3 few CASSSGTGGLSNQPQHF
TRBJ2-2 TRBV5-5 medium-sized CASSGGAGGAGNTGELFF
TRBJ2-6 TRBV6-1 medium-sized CASSEGDSGANVLTF
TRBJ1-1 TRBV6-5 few CAISYGGNTEAFF
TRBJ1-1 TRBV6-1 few CASSVGPATEAFF
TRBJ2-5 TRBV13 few CASSRRTLETQYF
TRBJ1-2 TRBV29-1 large CSVSPNGSGYTF
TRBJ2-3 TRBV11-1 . CASSSRVSDTQYF
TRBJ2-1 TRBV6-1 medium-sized CASSTSYSSYNEQFF
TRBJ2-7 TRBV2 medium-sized CASSEQEEMAGQYF
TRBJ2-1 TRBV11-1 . CASSALAGQGLFF